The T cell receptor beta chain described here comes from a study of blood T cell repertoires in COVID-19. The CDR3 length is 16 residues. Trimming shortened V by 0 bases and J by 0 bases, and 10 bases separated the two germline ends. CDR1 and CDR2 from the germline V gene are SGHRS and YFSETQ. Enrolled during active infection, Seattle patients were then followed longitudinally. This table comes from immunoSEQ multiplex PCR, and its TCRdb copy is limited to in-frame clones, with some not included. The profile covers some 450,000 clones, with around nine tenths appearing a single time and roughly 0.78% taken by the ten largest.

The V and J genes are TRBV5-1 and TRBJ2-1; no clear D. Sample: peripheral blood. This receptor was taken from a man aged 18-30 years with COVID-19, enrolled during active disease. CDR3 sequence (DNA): TGCGCCAGCAGCTTGGATACTGTCAACTCCTACAATGAGCAGTTCTTC. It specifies CASSLDTVNSYNEQFF.